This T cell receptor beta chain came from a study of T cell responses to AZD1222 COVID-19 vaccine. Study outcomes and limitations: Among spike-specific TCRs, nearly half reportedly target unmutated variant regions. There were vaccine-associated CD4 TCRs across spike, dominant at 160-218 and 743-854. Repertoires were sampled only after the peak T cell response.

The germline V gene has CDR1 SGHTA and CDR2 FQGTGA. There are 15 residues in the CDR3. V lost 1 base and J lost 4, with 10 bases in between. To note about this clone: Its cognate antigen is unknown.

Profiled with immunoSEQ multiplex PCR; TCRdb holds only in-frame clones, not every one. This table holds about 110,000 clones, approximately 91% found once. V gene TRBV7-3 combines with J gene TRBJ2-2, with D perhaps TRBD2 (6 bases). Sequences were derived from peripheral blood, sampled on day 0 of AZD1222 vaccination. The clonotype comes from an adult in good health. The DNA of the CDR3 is TGTGCCAGCAGCTTAATAGGTAGCGGCACCGGGGAGCTGTTTTTT. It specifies CASSLIGSGTGELFF.